This T cell receptor beta chain appears in the sequencing data of a study of T cells in Graves' hyperthyroidism and ophthalmopathy (dated by TCRdb to about 2019). General notes on the study: Peripheral blood samples were taken at the time of initial diagnosis, prior to any treatment. To identify TCR V-J signatures that set the groups apart, the researchers used a discovery cohort of 100 patients, made up of fewer than 50 with Graves' ophthalmopathy and 55 to 65 with stable Graves' hyperthyroidism. Prospective prediction of ophthalmopathy was tested in an independent validation cohort of approximately 19 hyperthyroidism patients and around 16 patients who later progressed to ophthalmopathy. The approximately 95 discovery patients were divided at random into training and test sets in a 7:3 ratio. In several Graves' hyperthyroidism patients, the study also compared T-cell repertoires from thyroid tissue with T-cell repertoires from blood. Following sampling, methimazole starting at 30 mg daily was given to hyperthyroidism patients, and high-dose intravenous methylprednisolone was given to ophthalmopathy patients. The paper reports TCR Vbeta CDR3 sequencing of 135 peripheral blood samples: under 45 ophthalmopathy, over 70 hyperthyroidism and approximately 17 progressor patients. Overall study results and their limits: Sample size was not statistically predetermined, and blinding of investigators to group allocation was not performed. In validation, the model predicted progression to ophthalmopathy with approximately 70% sensitivity and roughly 75% specificity, a median of approximately 6.5 months before onset. In cross-validation, a model built on a 13 V-J signature told ophthalmopathy apart from stable hyperthyroidism with less than 90% sensitivity and approximately 84% specificity, and in testing the same model reached 80%/75%. Most expanded thyroid clonotypes (frequency above 0.001) were also found in blood, which suggests that blood repertoires may mirror thyroid immune responses.

This clonotype was counted at least ten times. Its antigen remains undetermined. There are no base qualities to consult, and no much larger clone falls within one base. From cysteine to phenylalanine, the CDR3 is 16 amino acids long. Only CDR3 DNA is held: 48 bases, read in frame from base 1. V is clipped by 2 bases and J by 2 bases, and the sequence between their germline boundaries is 13 bases long. CDR1 MNHEY and CDR2 SVGEGT are derived from the germline V gene. Graves' hyperthyroidism was defined as stable when no progression to ophthalmopathy occurred over 18 months of follow-up. Hyperthyroidism patients were aged 18 to 65 years and newly diagnosed, with disease duration of less than 2 months. The study excluded patients with uncontrolled infections, other autoimmune diseases, pregnancy or lactation. Diagnoses relied on clinical symptoms, serum thyroxine and TRAb, thyroid ultrasound and orbital computed tomography. Ficoll-Paque density gradient centrifugation was used to isolate PBMCs from approximately 11 ml of fresh peripheral blood. Total RNA was extracted using Trizol reagent, and RNA quality was assessed on an Agilent 2100 Bioanalyzer.

TCR beta CDR3 regions were amplified from RNA transcripts. The TCR CDR3 was subjected to a first round of RT-PCR using the HTBI primer set and the Qiagen OneStep RT-PCR kit. Libraries were constructed in a second round of multiplex PCR, after which size selection and purification were carried out. Libraries were sequenced paired-end with 100 bp reads on an Illumina HiSeq2000. In the paper's pipeline: SOAPnuke was used to process the raw data, throwing out any read that contained adapters or uncalled bases, had a mean Phred below 15, or lacked an exact constant-primer or identifier match. High-quality paired reads were merged with COPE v1.2.5, and unique nucleotide sequences were defined as clonotypes. MiTCR v1.1 was used to align clonotypes to the IMGT TRBV, TRBD and TRBJ reference segments. Only V-J combinations with frequency above 0.0001, covering 99% to 99.2% of repertoires, were analysed. The TCS score was defined as F50 (clonal expansion) divided by E x V (chaos), with BLOSUM62-based TCRdist calculated between CDR3 peptides within each V-J. Welch's t-statistics and random forest reduced around 550 V-J features to 10 to 15, which were used in a naive Bayes classifier (R e1071). Using fastp trimming at Q25 and MiXCR clonotype assembly, TCRdb reanalyzed the public sequencing data and kept in-frame beta chains. Each entry merges the rows of one CDR3 protein and shows their most common DNA and genes. TCRdb's processing, not the authors' own work, is the source of the V and J calls. The table for this sample lists about 420,000 distinct CDR3 sequences; around 15% of them were counted only once. The biggest ten clones account for about 5% of the sample.

The chain employs TRBV6-2 or TRBV6-3 and TRBJ1-5; TRBD1 is a possible D gene, resting on 6 matching bases. This clonotype was sampled from a woman aged 18 to 35 with Graves' hyperthyroidism. Specimen: blood. The CDR3 here reads CASSYRTDWGNQPQHF. The DNA reads TGTGCCAGCAGTTACAGGACAGATTGGGGCAATCAGCCCCAGCATTTT.